This passage covers 18 T cell receptor beta chains from one sample sequenced in a study of Ad26.COV2.S vaccination and SARS-CoV-2 variants. Some clones are missing from TCRdb's copy, which holds only in-frame ones; the method was immunoSEQ multiplex PCR. The sample has about 350,000 clones, about 88% seen once; the top ten hold around 6.4%. Treatment of the sample: about 20 received Ad26.COV2.S at low or high dose, single or two shots; five or six received placebo; per-sample allocation not given. The samples date from day 63 after the first vaccine or placebo injection. This specimen was peripheral blood, taken in a trial of Ad26.COV2.S vaccine versus placebo. The source is a person between 18 and 60 years old who received the Ad26.COV2.S COVID-19 vaccine or a placebo.

The chain uses TRBV7-9 and TRBJ1-2; perhaps TRBD1 as D (5 bases). The germline V and J ends were trimmed by 5 bases and 2 bases, with 12 bases remaining between them. The CDR3 covers 14 residues. CDR1 and CDR2 (germline): SEHNR, FQNEAQ (reference sequence). This CDR3 is CASSPGTDNYGYTF. CDR3 bases: TGTGCCAGCAGCCCCGGGACGGACAACTATGGCTACACCTTC.

The chain uses TRBV3-1 (or the pseudogene TRBV3-2) and TRBJ1-5, with D possibly matching TRBD1 (5 bases). Trimming stripped 0 bases from V and 7 bases from J, with 13 bases between. Germline CDR1 LGHDT, CDR2 YNNKEL (reference sequence). The CDR3 is made up of 15 amino acids. CDR3 sequence reads: CASSQDVRAGQPQHF. The DNA for the CDR3 is TGTGCCAGCAGCCAAGATGTCAGGGCGGGACAGCCCCAGCATTTT.

The rearrangement joins TRBV10-3 to TRBJ1-2; 7 nucleotides agree with TRBD1. Per germline, CDR1 ENHRY and CDR2 SYGVKD. V trimming: 5 bases; J trimming: 4 bases; junction bases outside the gene matches: 4. The CDR3 loop spans 13 amino acids. The CDR3 nucleotides read TGTGCCATCAGTCGGGACAGTGGCTATGGCTACACCTTC. The encoded protein is CAISRDSGYGYTF.

The chain uses TRBV19 and TRBJ2-7, with 8 nucleotides matching TRBD2. With 1 base clipped from V and 1 base from J, the junction kept 3 bases outside the gene matches. Per the germline V gene, CDR1 is LNHDA and CDR2 is SQIVND (reference sequence). The length of the CDR3 is 15 residues. Here the CDR3 reads CASSIVREASYEQYF. The CDR3, as DNA: TGTGCCAGTAGTATAGTGCGGGAGGCGTCCTACGAGCAGTACTTC.

V is TRBV29-1 and J is TRBJ1-2; 7 nucleotides agree with TRBD1. Germline CDR1 is SQVTM and CDR2 is ANQGSEA. This CDR3 contains 14 residues. V was pared by 7 bases and J by 3 bases, with 11 bases of the junction left unmatched. CDR3 in amino acids: CSAWRQGRDYGYTF. DNA of the CDR3: TGCAGCGCTTGGCGACAGGGCCGGGACTATGGCTACACCTTC.

The chain employs TRBV3-1 (or the pseudogene TRBV3-2) and TRBJ2-5, with D possibly being TRBD2 (6 bases). CDR1 and CDR2 (germline): LGHDT, YNNKEL (reference sequence). The V and J ends lost 5 bases and 5 bases respectively, with 18 bases between them. The CDR3 extends over 15 amino acids. The CDR3 DNA follows: TGTGCCAGCAGCAGGCCCGTGGGGAGGTATGAGACCCAGTACTTC. It is translated as CASSRPVGRYETQYF.

The J gene is TRBJ2-7, the V gene TRBV7-2, with D perhaps TRBD2 (5 bases). The germline V gene encodes CDR1 SGHTA and CDR2 FQGNSA. The CDR3 is 16 amino acids. The V end lost 1 base, the J end lost 2 bases, and 15 bases lay between the germline ends. The CDR3 sequence: CASSLGGVSRTYEQYF. Here the CDR3 DNA reads TGTGCCAGCAGCTTAGGGGGAGTAAGTCGTACCTACGAGCAGTACTTC.

V gene TRBV12-3 or TRBV12-4 combines with J gene TRBJ1-5; D is unresolved. CDR3 length: 12 residues. V lost 6 bases and J lost 7, with 10 bases in between. The CDR3 DNA is TGTGCCAGCAGCACCTTAGACCAGCCCCAGCATTTT. This codes for CASSTLDQPQHF.

Comment on this clone: Other DNA sequences of this sample code for an identical CDR3. V is TRBV6-5 and J is TRBJ2-7; 8 nucleotides agree with TRBD1. Germline V gene data show CDR1 as MNHEY and CDR2 as SVGAGI. V lost 2 bases, J lost 4 bases, and 4 bases stayed unmatched. The CDR3 is 14 amino acids. The CDR3 protein is CASSYGQGAYEQYF. DNA for the CDR3: TGTGCCAGCAGTTACGGGCAGGGGGCTTACGAGCAGTACTTC.

The chain joins TRBV4-3 to TRBJ2-1; possible D gene TRBD2, 6 bases. Germline CDR1 and CDR2: LGHNA and YSLEER. The CDR3 runs 14 residues. Between the trimmed V and J ends, which lost 0 bases and 6 bases, there was a span of 9 bases. The CDR3 DNA is TGCGCCAGCAGCCAAGACGGGGGTTTCAATGAGCAGTTCTTC. The encoded protein is CASSQDGGFNEQFF.

In DNA, the CDR3 is TGTGCCAGCTCACCCCTCGGGACAGTCCGGTACAATGAGCAGTTCTTC. It specifies CASSPLGTVRYNEQFF. This chain uses TRBV18 with TRBJ2-1; TRBD1 matches at 7 bases. The CDR3 runs to 16 residues. V was clipped by 3 bases and J by 4 bases; unmatched bases: 9. CDR1 is KGHSH and CDR2 is LQKENI in the germline V gene.

The V call is TRBV4-2, the J call TRBJ2-7; 7 bases agree with TRBD1. Looked up from germline, CDR1 is LGHNA and CDR2 is YNFKEQ. Unmatched junction bases numbered 7, after V lost 0 bases and J lost 2 bases. CDR3 length: 16 residues. The CDR3 DNA reads as TGTGCCAGCAGCCAAGATCTAGGGACAGAAGCCTACGAGCAGTACTTC. It encodes CASSQDLGTEAYEQYF.

This chain connects TRBV6-2 or TRBV6-3 to TRBJ2-1, with D possibly being TRBD1 (5 bases). Germline V gene data show CDR1 as MNHEY and CDR2 as SVGEGT. Trimming shortened V by 4 bases and J by 0 bases, and 16 bases separated the two germline ends. CDR3 length: 17 residues. CDR3 sequence reads: CASSLDTSTSSYNEQFF. As DNA, the CDR3 is TGTGCCAGCAGTTTGGACACATCTACGAGCTCCTACAATGAGCAGTTCTTC.

The rearrangement joins TRBV28 to TRBJ1-2, with D possibly TRBD1 on 5 matching bases. The ends were cut back, 6 bases at V and 4 bases at J, with 15 bases in the middle. Per germline, CDR1 MDHEN and CDR2 SYDVKM. The CDR3 has 14 amino acids. CDR3 in amino acids: CASSIETVSYGYTF. In nucleotides, the CDR3 is TGTGCCAGCAGCATAGAGACAGTCAGCTATGGCTACACCTTC.

This clone has a single count. The chain joins TRBV29-1 to TRBJ2-3, with unresolved D. The CDR3 consists of 12 residues. CDR1 is SQVTM, CDR2 ANQGSEA, per germline. V lost 2 bases to trimming and J lost 2 bases, with 5 bases between them. The CDR3 DNA sequence: TGCAGCGTTGAAAAGGACACAGATACGCAGTATTTT. Translated, it gives CSVEKDTDTQYF.

This clone was seen once. This specimen includes other DNA sequences encoding the same CDR3. This chain connects TRBV19 to TRBJ1-1; D gene unclear. The CDR3 covers 12 residues. CDR1 LNHDA and CDR2 SQIVND come from the germline V gene (reference sequence). V dropped 3 bases and J dropped 2 bases, with 4 bases sitting between them. Here the CDR3 reads CASSMPNTEAFF. The DNA for the CDR3 is TGTGCCAGTAGTATGCCAAACACTGAAGCTTTCTTT.

The chain uses TRBV10-3 and TRBJ2-7, with 10 bases lining up with TRBD1. With V trimmed by 3 bases and J by 5 bases, 4 bases remained unmatched. Germline CDR1 and CDR2: ENHRY and SYGVKD. This CDR3 spans 14 amino acids. CDR3 nucleotides: TGTGCCATCAGTGAATTGGACAGGGGGAACGAGCAGTACTTC. Protein product: CAISELDRGNEQYF.

This rearrangement joins TRBV19 to TRBJ1-3; 10 bases align to TRBD1. With 5 bases clipped from V and 4 bases from J, the junction kept 8 bases outside the gene matches. Germline CDR1 is LNHDA and CDR2 is SQIVND (reference sequence). This CDR3 is 16 amino acids long. In DNA form, the CDR3 reads TGTGCCAGTAGTCCCCTTCCGGGACAGGGGGGAAACACCATATATTTT. As protein: CASSPLPGQGGNTIYF. The variable domain in full, with the rest retrieved from reference TRBV19 and TRBJ1-3, is DGGITQSPKYLFRKEGQNVTLSCEQNLNHDAMYWYRQDPGQGLRLIYYSQIVNDFQKGDIAEGYSVSREKKESFPLTVTSAQKNPTAFYLCASSPLPGQGGNTIYFGEGSWLTVV.